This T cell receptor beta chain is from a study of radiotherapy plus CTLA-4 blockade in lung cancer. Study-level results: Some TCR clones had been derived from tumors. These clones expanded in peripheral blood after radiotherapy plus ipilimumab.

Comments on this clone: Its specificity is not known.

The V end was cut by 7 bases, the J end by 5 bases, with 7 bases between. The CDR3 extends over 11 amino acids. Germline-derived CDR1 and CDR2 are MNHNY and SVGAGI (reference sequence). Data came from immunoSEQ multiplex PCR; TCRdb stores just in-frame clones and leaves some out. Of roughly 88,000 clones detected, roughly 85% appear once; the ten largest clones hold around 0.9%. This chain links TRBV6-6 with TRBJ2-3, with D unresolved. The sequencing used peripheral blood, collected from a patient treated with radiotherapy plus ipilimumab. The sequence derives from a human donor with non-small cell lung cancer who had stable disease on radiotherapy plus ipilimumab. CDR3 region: CASTDLDTQYF. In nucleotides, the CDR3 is TGTGCCAGCACCGACTTAGATACGCAGTATTTT.